A selection of T cell receptor beta chains follows, all from one sample in a study of human T cells and chemical hapten exposure. TCRdb re-derived calls from the RACE reads in MiXCR, one entry per CDR3 protein. This table holds 100,000 to 150,000 distinct CDR3 sequences, 8.5% to 9.5% found once. The sequencing sample was made of whole blood. Every receptor here comes from a male donor in good health. Some clones in this sample may be carry-over from other donors' samples. The CDR3 runs from the conserved cysteine through the conserved F or W. The order of the fields is clone size, D gene, J gene, V gene, CDR3 DNA, CDR3 protein. The D gene is left open where the match is weak. Size tells how often a clone was seen (once, few, many) or the class of an expanded clone, and some rows leave it out.

many	-	TRBJ1-1	TRBV6-5	TGTGCCAGCAGTTACTCGTACGGGGGGACTGAAGCTTTCTTT	CASSYSYGGTEAFF
-	TRBD2	TRBJ2-1	TRBV9	TGTGCCAGCAGCGTAGTACTAGCGGGTTATGAGCAGTTCTTC	CASSVVLAGYEQFF
many	-	TRBJ1-1	TRBV6-2/TRBV6-3	TGTGCCAGCAGTGCCGACGTGAACACTGAAGCTTTCTTT	CASSADVNTEAFF
few	TRBD1	TRBJ2-7	TRBV7-9	TGTGCGACCGGACAGGGCGACGAGCAGTACTTC	CATGQGDEQYF
many	-	TRBJ1-1	TRBV7-2	TGTGCCAGCAGCTTACAGGGAGAAGCTTTCTTT	CASSLQGEAFF
-	-	TRBJ2-7	TRBV6-2/TRBV6-3	TGTGCCAGCAGTACCCCCGGGACACCGTCCTACTACGAGCAGTACTTC	CASSTPGTPSYYEQYF
many	TRBD1	TRBJ2-1	TRBV20-1	TGCAGTGCTAGAGCGAGGACAGGGATAGGAAGCTCCTACAATGAGCAGTTCTTC	CSARARTGIGSSYNEQFF
few	TRBD1	TRBJ1-6	TRBV6-5	TGTGCCAGCAGTTACGGACAGGTCTATAATTCACCCCTCCACTTT	CASSYGQVYNSPLHF
few	-	TRBJ1-2	TRBV5-4	TGTGCCAGCAGCTTGGATGGGGGGTCCTATGGCTACACCTTC	CASSLDGGSYGYTF
many	TRBD1	TRBJ1-1	TRBV29-1	TGCAGCGGGAAGGGACAGGGGGTGCTTGATGCTTTCTTT	CSGKGQGVLDAFF
few	TRBD1	TRBJ2-1	TRBV10-2	TGCGCCAGCAGTGAGGGGGACAGGGCATTCGGGTTCTTC	CASSEGDRAFGFF
-	-	TRBJ1-1	TRBV6-6	TGTGCCAGCAGTCTGTCGACAGGATCCACTGAAGCTTTCTTT	CASSLSTGSTEAFF
-	TRBD2	TRBJ2-6	TRBV12-3/TRBV12-4	TGTGCCAGCAGCTGGGAGCGGGGGGCCGATTTCGACTCTGGGGCCAACGTCCTGACTTTC	CASSWERGADFDSGANVLTF
few	TRBD2	TRBJ2-7	TRBV5-5	TGTGCCAGCAGCGACTCTAGCGGGAGTTCTCCGTTTTACGAGCAGTACTTC	CASSDSSGSSPFYEQYF